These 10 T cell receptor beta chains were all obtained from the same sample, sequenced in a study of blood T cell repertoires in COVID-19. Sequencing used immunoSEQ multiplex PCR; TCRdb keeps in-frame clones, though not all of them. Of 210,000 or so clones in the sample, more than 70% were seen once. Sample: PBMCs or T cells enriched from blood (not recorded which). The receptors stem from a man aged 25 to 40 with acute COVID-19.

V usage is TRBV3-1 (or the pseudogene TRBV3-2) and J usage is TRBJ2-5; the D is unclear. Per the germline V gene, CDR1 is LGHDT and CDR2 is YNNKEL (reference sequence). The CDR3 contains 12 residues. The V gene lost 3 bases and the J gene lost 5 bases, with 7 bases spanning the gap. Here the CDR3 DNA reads TGTGCCAGCAGCCACGAGAGGGAGACCCAGTACTTC. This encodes CASSHERETQYF.

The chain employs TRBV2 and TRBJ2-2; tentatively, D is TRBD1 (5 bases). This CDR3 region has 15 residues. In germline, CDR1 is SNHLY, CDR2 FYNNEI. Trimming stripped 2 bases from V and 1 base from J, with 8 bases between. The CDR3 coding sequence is TGTGCCAGCAGTGAATCCAGGGTGAACACCGGGGAGCTGTTTTTT. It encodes CASSESRVNTGELFF.

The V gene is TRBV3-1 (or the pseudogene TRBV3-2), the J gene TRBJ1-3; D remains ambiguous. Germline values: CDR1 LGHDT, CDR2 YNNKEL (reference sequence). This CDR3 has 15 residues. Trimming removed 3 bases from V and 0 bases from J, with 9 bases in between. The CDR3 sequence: CASSQERLSGNTIYF. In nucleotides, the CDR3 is TGTGCCAGCAGCCAGGAGCGGCTCTCTGGAAACACCATATATTTT.

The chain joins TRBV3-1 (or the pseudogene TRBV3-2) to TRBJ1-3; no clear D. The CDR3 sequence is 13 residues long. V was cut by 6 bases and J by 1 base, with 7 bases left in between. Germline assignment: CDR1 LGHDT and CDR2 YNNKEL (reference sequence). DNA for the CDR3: TGTGCCAGCAGTCCCCTTTCTGGAAACACCATATATTTT. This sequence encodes CASSPLSGNTIYF.

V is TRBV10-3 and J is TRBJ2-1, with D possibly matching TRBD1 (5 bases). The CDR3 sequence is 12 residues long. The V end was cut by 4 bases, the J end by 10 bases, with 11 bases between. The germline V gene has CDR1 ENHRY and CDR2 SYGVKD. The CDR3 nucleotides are TGTGCCATCAGTGCCCAGGGTGTCGAGCAGTTCTTC. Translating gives CAISAQGVEQFF.

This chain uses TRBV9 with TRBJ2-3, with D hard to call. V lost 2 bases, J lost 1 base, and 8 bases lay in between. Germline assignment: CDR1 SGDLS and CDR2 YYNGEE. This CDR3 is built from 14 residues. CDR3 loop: CASSVSSGTDTQYF. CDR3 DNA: TGTGCCAGCAGCGTCTCGTCCGGCACAGATACGCAGTATTTT.

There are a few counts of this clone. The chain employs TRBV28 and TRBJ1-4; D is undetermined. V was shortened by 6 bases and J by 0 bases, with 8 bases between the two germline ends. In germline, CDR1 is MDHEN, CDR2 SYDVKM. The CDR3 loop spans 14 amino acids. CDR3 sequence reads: CASSSGTTNEKLFF. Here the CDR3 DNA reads TGTGCCAGCAGCTCCGGGACAACTAATGAAAAACTGTTTTTT.

The CDR3 DNA sequence: TGTGCCACCGGGATACTCAACGAGCAGTACTTC. Amino acid sequence: CATGILNEQYF. The rearrangement joins TRBV12-3 or TRBV12-4 to TRBJ2-7, with D perhaps TRBD2 (5 bases). V lost 10 bases and J 5 bases, leaving 12 bases between the germline ends. The CDR3 is 11 residues long.

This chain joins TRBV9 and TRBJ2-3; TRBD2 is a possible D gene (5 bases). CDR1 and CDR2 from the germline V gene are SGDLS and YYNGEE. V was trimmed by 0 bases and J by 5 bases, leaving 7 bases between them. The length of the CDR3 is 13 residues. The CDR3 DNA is TGTGCCAGCAGCGTAGCTGAGGGAGATACGCAGTATTTT. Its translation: CASSVAEGDTQYF.

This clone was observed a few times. The CDR3 DNA follows: TGTGCCAGTGGACTAGCGGGGGTCACAGATACGCAGTATTTT. Translated: CASGLAGVTDTQYF. The chain is built from TRBV5-4 and TRBJ2-3; 13 nucleotides agree with TRBD2. CDR3 length: 14 amino acids. The germline V gene encodes CDR1 SGHNT and CDR2 YYREEE (reference sequence). After removal of 8 bases from V and 2 bases from J, the junction contained 2 bases not matched to a gene.